This section outlines one T cell receptor (beta chain) sequence together with its context. No antigen is known for it. The iRepertoire nested amplicon-rescue multiplex PCR amplified TCR alpha and beta CDR3s from RNA. One entry per CDR3 protein results from TCRdb running MiXCR on the multiplex PCR reads. The sample comprises 300,000 to 400,000 distinct CDR3 sequences, more than 35% of which are singletons, and around 12% rests with the top ten. These data are taken from a study of glioma-infiltrating T cells. Study information: Before surgery, glioma patients received dexamethasone for at most six days.

The study, taken as a whole, reports: Non-neoplastic patients had below-expected tissue-blood divergence, while all gliomas exceeded expectation.

The CDR3 spans 13 residues. Germline V gives CDR1 DFQATT, CDR2 SNEGSKA (reference sequence). V lost 5 bases, J lost 0 bases, and 10 bases lay in between. This clonotype originated in a human donor with low-grade glioma or glioblastoma, undergoing nonglioma brain surgery, or in good health (not recorded which). Sample: glioma tissue, nonneoplastic brain tissue, or PBMCs (not recorded which). The chain carries TRBV20-1 and TRBJ1-2; no clear D. Here the CDR3 reads CSAELTTNYGYTF. For the CDR3, the DNA is TGCAGTGCTGAGTTAACGACTAACTATGGCTACACCTTC.